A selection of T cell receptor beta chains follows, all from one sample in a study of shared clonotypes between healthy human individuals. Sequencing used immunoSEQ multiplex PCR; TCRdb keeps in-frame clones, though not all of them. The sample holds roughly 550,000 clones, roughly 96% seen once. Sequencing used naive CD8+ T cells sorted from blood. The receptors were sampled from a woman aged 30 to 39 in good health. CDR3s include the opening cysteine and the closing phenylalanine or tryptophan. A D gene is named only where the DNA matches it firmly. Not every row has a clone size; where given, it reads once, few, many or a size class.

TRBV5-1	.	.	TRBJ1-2	CASSLARAYGYTF	TGCGCCAGCAGCTTGGCCAGGGCCTATGGCTACACCTTC
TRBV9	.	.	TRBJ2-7	CASSGRDSEYEQYF	TGTGCCAGCAGCGGGCGGGACTCCGAATACGAGCAGTACTTC
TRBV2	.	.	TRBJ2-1	CASSGINEQFF	TGTGCCAGCAGTGGAATAAATGAGCAGTTCTTC
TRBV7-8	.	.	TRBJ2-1	CASSPTTGRGGNEQFF	TGTGCCAGCAGCCCGACCACCGGCAGGGGAGGCAATGAGCAGTTCTTC
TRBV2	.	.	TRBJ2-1	CASGERAGSSYNEQFF	TGTGCCAGCGGGGAGCGGGCAGGATCTTCTTACAATGAGCAGTTCTTC
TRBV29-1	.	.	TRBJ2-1	CSGRNRYNEQFF	TGCAGCGGCCGGAACCGATACAATGAGCAGTTCTTC
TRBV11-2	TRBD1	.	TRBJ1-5	CASSLYDSGQGRNQPQHF	TGTGCCAGCAGCTTATACGATTCGGGACAGGGCCGAAATCAGCCCCAGCATTTT
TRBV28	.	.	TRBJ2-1	CASSPSALYNEQFF	TGTGCCAGCAGCCCATCGGCGCTCTACAATGAGCAGTTCTTC
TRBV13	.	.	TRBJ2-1	CASSLTRGVSEQFF	TGTGCCAGCAGCCTCACTAGAGGGGTCAGTGAGCAGTTCTTC
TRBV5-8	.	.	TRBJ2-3	CASSDARTDTQYF	TGTGCCAGCAGCGATGCAAGGACAGATACGCAGTATTTT
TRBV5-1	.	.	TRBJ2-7	CASSLGGYYEQYF	TGCGCCAGCAGCTTGGGCGGGTACTACGAGCAGTACTTC
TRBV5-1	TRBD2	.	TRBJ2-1	CASSLGLAGYNEQFF	TGCGCCAGCAGCTTGGGACTAGCGGGCTACAATGAGCAGTTCTTC
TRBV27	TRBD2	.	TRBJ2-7	CASSWTSGSYEQYF	TGTGCCAGCAGCTGGACTAGCGGCTCCTACGAGCAGTACTTC
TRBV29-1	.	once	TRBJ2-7	CSVEWQGYGNYEQYF	TGCAGCGTTGAATGGCAGGGTTACGGCAACTACGAGCAGTACTTC
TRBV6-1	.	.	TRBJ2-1	CASSRGLPNEQFF	TGTGCCAGCAGCAGGGGACTCCCGAATGAGCAGTTCTTC
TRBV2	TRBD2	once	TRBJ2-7	CASSEGLAGTLMGEQYF	TGTGCCAGCAGTGAAGGGCTAGCGGGAACCCTAATGGGCGAGCAGTACTTC
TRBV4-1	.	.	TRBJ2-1	CASSQELSAYNEQFF	TGCGCCAGCAGCCAAGAACTGTCAGCCTACAATGAGCAGTTCTTC
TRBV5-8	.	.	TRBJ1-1	CASDVGWGTNTEAFF	TGTGCCAGCGACGTCGGATGGGGGACGAACACTGAAGCTTTCTTT
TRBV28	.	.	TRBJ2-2	CASSLMGGNTGELFF	TGTGCCAGCAGTTTAATGGGGGGGAACACCGGGGAGCTGTTTTTT
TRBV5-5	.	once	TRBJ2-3	CASSFRRNDDTQYF	TGTGCCAGCAGCTTTCGGCGGAACGATGATACGCAGTATTTT
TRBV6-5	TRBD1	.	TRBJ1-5	CASSRTGGIQPQHF	TGTGCCAGCAGCCGGACAGGGGGTATTCAGCCCCAGCATTTT
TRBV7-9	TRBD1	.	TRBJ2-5	CASSSWDRENQETQYF	TGTGCCAGCAGCTCGTGGGACAGGGAGAACCAAGAGACCCAGTACTTC
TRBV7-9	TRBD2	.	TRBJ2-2	CASSSLAGGPGTGELFF	TGTGCCAGCAGCTCACTAGCGGGAGGGCCGGGAACCGGGGAGCTGTTTTTT
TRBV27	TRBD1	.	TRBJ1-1	CASKPEGATEAFF	TGTGCCAGCAAACCAGAGGGGGCCACTGAAGCTTTCTTT
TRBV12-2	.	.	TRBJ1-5	CASRLGDQPQHF	TGTGCAAGTCGGCTAGGGGATCAGCCCCAGCATTTT
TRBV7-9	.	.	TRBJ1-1	CASSLVRTNTEAFF	TGTGCCAGCAGCTTAGTCAGGACGAACACTGAAGCTTTCTTT
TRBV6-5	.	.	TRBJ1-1	CASSYSILSVNTEAFF	TGTGCCAGCAGTTACTCGATTTTATCCGTGAACACTGAAGCTTTCTTT
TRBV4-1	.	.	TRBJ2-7	CASSQRTVRSSYEQYF	TGCGCCAGCAGCCAGCGGACGGTAAGGAGCTCCTACGAGCAGTACTTC
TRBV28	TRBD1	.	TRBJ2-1	CASSLPPQGASYEQFF	TGTGCCAGCAGTTTACCCCCACAGGGGGCATCGTATGAGCAGTTCTTC
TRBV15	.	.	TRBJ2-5	CATSIPDGGETQYF	TGTGCCACCAGCATCCCCGACGGGGGAGAGACCCAGTACTTC
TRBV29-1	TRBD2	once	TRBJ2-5	CSVEDQRLAGRKTQYF	TGCAGCGTTGAAGATCAACGGCTAGCGGGAAGGAAGACCCAGTACTTC
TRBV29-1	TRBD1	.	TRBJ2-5	CSVYPRQGRLGETQYF	TGCAGCGTATATCCGCGACAGGGGCGTTTGGGAGAGACCCAGTACTTC
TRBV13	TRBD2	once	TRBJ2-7	CASRPMGAGEYEQYF	TGTGCCAGCAGGCCTATGGGTGCGGGAGAATACGAGCAGTACTTC
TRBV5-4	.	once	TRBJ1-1	CASSAGLENTEAFF	TGTGCCAGCAGCGCCGGACTGGAGAACACTGAAGCTTTCTTT
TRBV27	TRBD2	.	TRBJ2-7	CASSRGAGAGSYEQYF	TGTGCCAGCAGTAGGGGAGCGGGAGCGGGGTCCTACGAGCAGTACTTC
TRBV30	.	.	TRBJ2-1	CAWTLTGVYNEQFF	TGTGCCTGGACTTTAACGGGAGTCTACAATGAGCAGTTCTTC
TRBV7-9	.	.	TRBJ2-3	CASSPPTEIRTDTQYF	TGTGCCAGCAGCCCCCCGACGGAGATCCGCACAGATACGCAGTATTTT
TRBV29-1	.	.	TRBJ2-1	CSVVTGATYNEQFF	TGCAGCGTTGTAACGGGAGCCACCTACAATGAGCAGTTCTTC